These T cell receptor beta chains were read from a single sample in a study of blood T cell repertoires in COVID-19. Generated by immunoSEQ multiplex PCR, the TCRdb table keeps only in-frame clones and is missing some. Of roughly 130,000 clones listed, about 80% are singletons. Source material: peripheral blood. These TCRs come from a woman aged 45-65 years with acute or convalescent COVID-19. Each CDR3 is given with its conserved first and last residue. The order of the fields is clone size, D gene, V gene, CDR3 length, J gene, CDR3 protein, CDR3 DNA. D genes are given only for firm matches. Clone sizes are given selectively: once, few, many, or a class where the clone is expanded.

clone size: -
D gene: -
V gene: TRBV5-1
CDR3 length: 19
J gene: TRBJ1-1
CDR3 protein: CASSLRVAGGTTEATEAFF
CDR3 DNA: TGCGCCAGCAGCTTGAGGGTTGCTGGGGGGACCACCGAGGCCACTGAAGCTTTCTTT

clone size: -
D gene: TRBD1
V gene: TRBV24-1
CDR3 length: 15
J gene: TRBJ2-6
CDR3 protein: CATRGTGAGANVLTF
CDR3 DNA: TGTGCCACCAGGGGGACAGGCGCTGGGGCCAACGTCCTGACTTTC

clone size: once
D gene: -
V gene: TRBV6-4
CDR3 length: 16
J gene: TRBJ2-7
CDR3 protein: CASSKEFPPGSYEQYF
CDR3 DNA: TGTGCCAGCAGTAAGGAGTTTCCCCCAGGGTCCTACGAGCAGTACTTC

clone size: once
D gene: -
V gene: TRBV5-8
CDR3 length: 14
J gene: TRBJ2-3
CDR3 protein: CASSLIQQADTQYF
CDR3 DNA: TGTGCCAGCAGCTTGATTCAACAGGCAGATACGCAGTATTTT

clone size: -
D gene: TRBD1
V gene: TRBV25-1
CDR3 length: 14
J gene: TRBJ2-7
CDR3 protein: CASSEAQGHDEQYF
CDR3 DNA: TGTGCCAGCAGTGAAGCACAGGGGCACGACGAGCAGTACTTC

clone size: -
D gene: -
V gene: TRBV6-1
CDR3 length: 15
J gene: TRBJ2-7
CDR3 protein: CASSEAAGATYEQYF
CDR3 DNA: TGTGCCAGCAGTGAAGCTGCGGGGGCAACCTACGAGCAGTACTTC

clone size: -
D gene: TRBD1
V gene: TRBV5-1
CDR3 length: 15
J gene: TRBJ1-2
CDR3 protein: CASSLAGQGAQGYTF
CDR3 DNA: TGCGCCAGCAGCTTGGCGGGACAGGGGGCGCAAGGCTACACCTTC

clone size: once
D gene: TRBD2
V gene: TRBV10-3
CDR3 length: 13
J gene: TRBJ2-3
CDR3 protein: CAIAGGPGDTQYF
CDR3 DNA: TGTGCCATTGCGGGGGGGCCTGGGGATACGCAGTATTTT

clone size: -
D gene: TRBD1
V gene: TRBV7-7
CDR3 length: 16
J gene: TRBJ1-1
CDR3 protein: CASSQIKRQGDTEAFF
CDR3 DNA: TGTGCCAGCAGTCAAATCAAACGACAGGGCGATACTGAAGCTTTCTTT

clone size: few
D gene: -
V gene: TRBV7-3
CDR3 length: 15
J gene: TRBJ2-2
CDR3 protein: CASSLNTGLAGELFF
CDR3 DNA: TGTGCCAGCAGCTTAAATACCGGTCTCGCCGGGGAGCTGTTTTTT

clone size: -
D gene: -
V gene: TRBV5-4
CDR3 length: 16
J gene: TRBJ1-1
CDR3 protein: CASSAQIQGSGTEAFF
CDR3 DNA: TGTGCCAGTAGTGCCCAAATACAGGGTAGTGGGACTGAAGCTTTCTTT

clone size: -
D gene: -
V gene: TRBV12-3/TRBV12-4
CDR3 length: 13
J gene: TRBJ1-1
CDR3 protein: CASIGSTNTEAFF
CDR3 DNA: TGTGCCAGCATCGGGTCAACGAACACTGAAGCTTTCTTT

clone size: many
D gene: -
V gene: TRBV6-5
CDR3 length: 12
J gene: TRBJ1-2
CDR3 protein: CASSYGGYGYTF
CDR3 DNA: TGTGCCAGCAGTTACGGAGGCTACGGCTACACCTTC

clone size: -
D gene: TRBD1
V gene: TRBV28
CDR3 length: 14
J gene: TRBJ1-6
CDR3 protein: CASSSQGAFSPLHF
CDR3 DNA: TGTGCCAGCAGTTCACAGGGGGCTTTTTCACCCCTCCACTTT

clone size: few
D gene: -
V gene: TRBV27
CDR3 length: 15
J gene: TRBJ1-6
CDR3 protein: CASSLNPVVNSPLHF
CDR3 DNA: TGTGCCAGCAGTTTAAATCCGGTAGTTAATTCACCCCTCCACTTT

clone size: -
D gene: TRBD2
V gene: TRBV6-5
CDR3 length: 14
J gene: TRBJ2-1
CDR3 protein: CASGLLERGPEQFF
CDR3 DNA: TGTGCCAGTGGCCTACTCGAGCGGGGGCCGGAGCAGTTCTTC

clone size: -
D gene: TRBD1
V gene: TRBV7-9
CDR3 length: 12
J gene: TRBJ1-1
CDR3 protein: CASGQGATEAFF
CDR3 DNA: TGTGCCAGCGGTCAGGGGGCCACTGAAGCTTTCTTT

clone size: -
D gene: -
V gene: TRBV11-2
CDR3 length: 11
J gene: TRBJ1-1
CDR3 protein: CASSFSGRAFF
CDR3 DNA: TGTGCCAGCAGCTTCTCCGGGAGAGCTTTCTTT

clone size: -
D gene: -
V gene: TRBV11-2
CDR3 length: 14
J gene: TRBJ1-2
CDR3 protein: CASSLDMPDYGYTF
CDR3 DNA: TGTGCCAGCAGCTTAGATATGCCAGACTATGGCTACACCTTC

clone size: -
D gene: TRBD1
V gene: TRBV5-1
CDR3 length: 15
J gene: TRBJ1-4
CDR3 protein: CASSVTGGTNEKLFF
CDR3 DNA: TGCGCCAGCAGCGTGACAGGGGGGACTAATGAAAAACTGTTTTTT

clone size: -
D gene: TRBD2
V gene: TRBV14
CDR3 length: 15
J gene: TRBJ2-7
CDR3 protein: CASSRPTSGAYEQYF
CDR3 DNA: TGTGCCAGCAGCCGACCGACTAGCGGGGCCTACGAGCAGTACTTC

clone size: -
D gene: -
V gene: TRBV5-1
CDR3 length: 16
J gene: TRBJ1-1
CDR3 protein: CASSLDGPGEGTEAFF
CDR3 DNA: TGCGCCAGCAGCTTGGACGGCCCGGGAGAGGGCACTGAAGCTTTCTTT

clone size: -
D gene: -
V gene: TRBV28
CDR3 length: 14
J gene: TRBJ2-2
CDR3 protein: CASSLKTRAGELFF
CDR3 DNA: TGTGCCAGCAGTTTAAAAACTAGGGCCGGGGAGCTGTTTTTT

clone size: -
D gene: -
V gene: TRBV30
CDR3 length: 13
J gene: TRBJ1-1
CDR3 protein: CAWSYRMNTEAFF
CDR3 DNA: TGTGCCTGGAGCTACAGAATGAACACTGAAGCTTTCTTT

clone size: -
D gene: TRBD1
V gene: TRBV30
CDR3 length: 13
J gene: TRBJ2-3
CDR3 protein: CAWNQRGPDTQYF
CDR3 DNA: TGTGCCTGGAACCAGAGGGGGCCAGATACGCAGTATTTT

clone size: -
D gene: -
V gene: TRBV25-1
CDR3 length: 16
J gene: TRBJ1-5
CDR3 protein: CASSEYGGGVDQPQHF
CDR3 DNA: TGTGCCAGCAGTGAATACGGGGGAGGGGTCGATCAGCCCCAGCATTTT

clone size: -
D gene: -
V gene: TRBV23-1
CDR3 length: 13
J gene: TRBJ1-1
CDR3 protein: CASSRQVNTEAFF
CDR3 DNA: TGCGCCAGCAGCCGACAGGTGAACACTGAAGCTTTCTTT

clone size: -
D gene: -
V gene: TRBV6-5
CDR3 length: 15
J gene: TRBJ2-3
CDR3 protein: CASSHRDSHTDTQYF
CDR3 DNA: TGTGCCAGCAGCCATCGGGACTCCCACACAGATACGCAGTATTTT

clone size: -
D gene: -
V gene: TRBV12-5
CDR3 length: 15
J gene: TRBJ1-2
CDR3 protein: CASGLDTGSIGGYTF
CDR3 DNA: TGTGCTAGTGGTTTGGACACAGGGAGTATAGGTGGCTACACCTTC

clone size: -
D gene: TRBD1
V gene: TRBV6-6
CDR3 length: 15
J gene: TRBJ1-6
CDR3 protein: CASSPDRGKWSPLHF
CDR3 DNA: TGTGCCAGCAGTCCTGACAGGGGGAAATGGTCACCCCTCCACTTT